Below, 11 T cell receptor beta chains from the same sample are listed, as sequenced in a study of CD8 T cells in ankylosing spondylitis (dated by TCRdb to 2017 to 2019). Libraries were constructed by 5' RACE. The reads were generated on an Illumina MiSeq. TCRdb itself trimmed the public reads at Q25 with fastp, ran MiXCR and retained productive beta chains. When rows share a CDR3 protein, they turn into one entry using the most common DNA and genes. The sample records 30,000 to 45,000 distinct CDR3 sequences, about 17% of which are singletons. The ten largest clones take up about 45% of the sample. Sequencing was carried out using blood. The receptor source for this set is a male donor with ankylosing spondylitis or in good health (not recorded which).

This clonotype was seen repeatedly, ten times or more. The gene calls are TRBV25-1 and TRBJ1-1; a weak D match, TRBD1 (6 bases). The CDR3 contains 14 residues. The V gene lost 2 bases and the J gene lost 3 bases, with 10 bases spanning the gap. Germline V CDR1 and CDR2: MGHDK, SYGVNS. The DNA for the CDR3 is TGTGCCAGCAGTGAACTGCAGGGGTACACTGAAGCTTTCTTT. Translated, it gives CASSELQGYTEAFF.

This clonotype has only a few counts. J is TRBJ2-2 and V is TRBV20-1; TRBD2 might be the D (5 bases). CDR1 and CDR2 from the germline V gene are DFQATT and SNEGSKA (reference sequence). The CDR3 is made up of 15 amino acids. Trimming stripped 2 bases from V and 5 bases from J, with 15 bases between. For the CDR3, the DNA is TGCAGTGCTAGATTAGGTTCCCGGGATACCGGGGAGCTGTTTTTT. Its protein product is CSARLGSRDTGELFF.

This clonotype was detected a few times. V gene TRBV12-3 or TRBV12-4 combines with J gene TRBJ2-5; D is unresolved. Trimming took off 3 bases at V and 4 bases at J, with 3 bases between the two ends. The CDR3 loop spans 11 amino acids. The CDR3 DNA is TGTGCCAGCAGTTTTTCAGAGACCCAGTACTTC. It encodes CASSFSETQYF.

A few counts support this clonotype. The V gene is TRBV2, the J gene TRBJ2-3; TRBD1 might be the D (5 bases). Per the germline V gene, CDR1 is SNHLY and CDR2 is FYNNEI. V lost 7 bases, J lost 0 bases, and 17 bases lay in between. The CDR3 has 16 amino acids. The DNA of the CDR3 is TGTGCCAGCACCGAAGGGGCCCAGCCTAGCACAGATACGCAGTATTTT. Protein: CASTEGAQPSTDTQYF.

This clonotype was counted only a few times. The chain couples TRBV11-2 to TRBJ1-3, with D possibly matching TRBD1 (6 bases). This CDR3 spans 14 amino acids. Germline-derived CDR1 and CDR2 are SGHAT and FQNNGV. Between the trimmed V and J ends, which lost 1 base and 8 bases, there was a span of 12 bases. The DNA of the CDR3 is TGTGCCAGCAGCTTAGCCAGGGGTTCGGACACCATATATTTT. Residues: CASSLARGSDTIYF.

The V call is TRBV9, the J call TRBJ2-7, with D perhaps TRBD1 (5 bases). The CDR3 covers 14 residues. Trimming left V 0 bases short and J 2 bases short, with 9 bases between. Per germline, CDR1 SGDLS and CDR2 YYNGEE. The CDR3 DNA follows: TGTGCCAGCAGCGTAGCCCAGGGCCCCTACGAGCAGTACTTC. This gives the protein CASSVAQGPYEQYF.

The genes are TRBV15 and TRBJ2-7; D not certain. Germline loops: CDR1 LNHNV, CDR2 YYDKDF (reference sequence). The CDR3 has 14 amino acids. V dropped 0 bases and J dropped 9 bases, with 15 bases sitting between them. DNA of the CDR3: TGTGCCACCAGCAGAGATCTGCTAACGGGTGGGCAGTACTTC. Amino acid sequence: CATSRDLLTGGQYF.

This chain connects TRBV11-2 to TRBJ2-1, with no clear D. Deletions cut 5 bases from V and 4 bases from J, with 18 bases between. From germline, CDR1 is SGHAT and CDR2 FQNNGV. This CDR3 comprises 16 residues. As DNA, the CDR3 is TGTGCCAGCAGCCCAAGGGCCCTCAGAGGTTACAATGAGCAGTTCTTC. Protein sequence: CASSPRALRGYNEQFF.

There are a few counts of this clonotype. The rearrangement links TRBV19 to TRBJ1-5; D is uncertain. From germline, CDR1 is LNHDA and CDR2 SQIVND (reference sequence). The CDR3 has 14 residues. V was pared by 3 bases and J by 7 bases, with 13 bases between. The CDR3 DNA reads as TGTGCCAGTAGTATGGGGTTCTCAGGCCAGCCCCAGCATTTT. Its translation: CASSMGFSGQPQHF.

This chain links TRBV24-1 with TRBJ2-2; possibly TRBD2 for D (6 bases). Germline loops: CDR1 KGHDR, CDR2 SFDVKD. The CDR3 is made up of 17 amino acids. V was pared by 0 bases and J by 8 bases, with 18 bases between. The CDR3: CATSDLYGGLSDGELFF. In nucleotides, the CDR3 is TGTGCCACCAGTGATTTGTATGGGGGACTCTCTGATGGGGAGCTGTTTTTT.

CDR3 sequence: CASSLGDSLNEQFF. The CDR3 nucleotides read TGTGCCAGCAGCCTTGGGGACAGTTTGAATGAGCAGTTCTTC. This chain uses TRBV12-3 or TRBV12-4 with TRBJ2-1, with 7 positions matching TRBD1. CDR3 length equals 14 residues. The trim removed 6 bases at V and 7 bases at J, leaving 9 bases unmatched.